The 26 T cell receptor beta chains reported below all come from one sample, sequenced in a study of T cell responses to AZD1222 COVID-19 vaccine. Using immunoSEQ multiplex PCR, the repertoire was profiled, and TCRdb retains in-frame clones only, with some absent. Found here are 100,000 or so clones, 65% to 90% of them singletons; the top ten hold 6.3%. Sequenced material: peripheral blood, taken on day 0 of AZD1222 vaccination. Receptors were obtained from an adult in good health.

This sequence joins TRBV4-1 and TRBJ1-1; D is unclear. V gave up 7 bases and J gave up 0 bases, with 9 bases separating them. The CDR3 consists of 13 residues. Germline CDR1 MGHRA, CDR2 YSYEKL. DNA of the CDR3: TGCGCCAGCACCTTCGGTATGAACACTGAAGCTTTCTTT. Translated: CASTFGMNTEAFF.

The chain uses TRBV4-3 and TRBJ2-7; the D gene is possibly TRBD1 (5 bases). Per germline, CDR1 LGHNA and CDR2 YSLEER. V shed 1 base and J shed 3 bases, with 16 bases lying between them. This CDR3 has 16 residues. CDR3 nucleotides: TGCGCCAGCAGCCAAGGGTTGGGGCAGGGCCTCTACGAGCAGTACTTC. As protein: CASSQGLGQGLYEQYF.

This clone has a handful of counts. In nucleotides, the CDR3 is TGCGCCAGCAGCTTGATGCCGGGGGGCACAGATACGCAGTATTTT. Translated, it gives CASSLMPGGTDTQYF. This sequence joins TRBV5-1 and TRBJ2-3; D perhaps matches TRBD2 (6 bases). Germline-derived CDR1 and CDR2 are SGHRS and YFSETQ. The CDR3 covers 15 residues. V was clipped by 1 base and J by 1 base, with 10 bases between them.

The chain combines TRBV2 with TRBJ1-2; D is unclear. The V end lost 7 bases, the J end lost 7 bases, and 10 bases lay between the germline ends. The CDR3 has 11 amino acids. Germline V lookup: CDR1 SNHLY, CDR2 FYNNEI. DNA for the CDR3: TGTGCCAGCATGGTCCTGTTTGGCTACACCTTC. Amino acid sequence: CASMVLFGYTF.

The chain couples TRBV15 to TRBJ1-2; D not resolved. The V end lost 4 bases, the J end lost 8 bases, and 17 bases lay between the germline ends. CDR1 is LNHNV and CDR2 is YYDKDF in the germline V gene (reference sequence). The CDR3 loop spans 14 amino acids. CDR3 loop: CATSKTAPGLGYTF. In DNA, the CDR3 is TGTGCCACCAGCAAGACTGCCCCGGGTCTCGGCTACACCTTC.

The gene calls are TRBV11-3 and TRBJ2-1; no firm D call. The length of the CDR3 is 12 residues. Trimming shortened V by 1 base and J by 7 bases, and 5 bases separated the two germline ends. The germline CDR1 and CDR2 sequences are SGHNT and YENEEA. As DNA, the CDR3 is TGTGCCAGCAGCTTAGTAGGTAATGAGCAGTTCTTC. Protein: CASSLVGNEQFF.

The chain combines TRBV30 with TRBJ2-5; TRBD2 might be the D (6 bases). Trimming cost V 5 bases and J 5 bases, with 9 bases left between them. The CDR3 is 11 amino acids. Germline CDR1 GTSNPN, CDR2 SVGIG (reference sequence). CDR3 region: CAWATSETQYF. The CDR3 coding sequence is TGTGCCTGGGCAACTAGCGAGACCCAGTACTTC.

The chain combines TRBV24-1 with TRBJ1-5; 7 bases are a match to TRBD1. The trim removed 3 bases at V and 1 base at J, leaving 5 bases unmatched. Germline V lookup: CDR1 KGHDR, CDR2 SFDVKD. CDR3 length: 16 amino acids. This CDR3 is CATSDPSGQSNQPQHF. The CDR3 nucleotides are TGTGCCACCAGTGATCCTTCGGGACAGAGCAATCAGCCCCAGCATTTT.

As for this clone: A read error may account for a junction end that differs from germline. The chain links TRBV7-7 to TRBJ2-7; D may match TRBD1 or TRBD2 (5 bases each). Germline-derived CDR1 and CDR2 are SSHAT and FNYEAQ (reference sequence). This CDR3 has 14 amino acids. The CDR3 DNA is TGTGCTAGCAGCCCTGGGACCTCGTCCTACGAGCAGTACTTC. This encodes CASSPGTSSYEQYF.

This chain joins TRBV7-9 and TRBJ2-1; the match to TRBD2 covers 13 bases. The CDR3 is 19 residues long. The germline V gene has CDR1 SEHNR and CDR2 FQNEAQ (reference sequence). The V segment lost 5 bases and the J segment 1 base; nucleotides outside the gene matches: 11. The CDR3 reads CASSHKAGTSGISYNEQFF. The CDR3 DNA sequence: TGTGCCAGCAGCCACAAGGCCGGGACTAGCGGGATATCCTACAATGAGCAGTTCTTC.

The genes are TRBV4-1 and TRBJ2-5; TRBD2 matches at 7 bases. The CDR3 is made up of 17 amino acids. Germline CDR1 and CDR2: MGHRA and YSYEKL. J was trimmed by 2 bases and V by 5 bases; bases with no gene match: 14. CDR3 coding DNA: TGCGCCAGCAGCTCCTATCTCACAGCGGGGCGTCAAGAGACCCAGTACTTC. As protein: CASSSYLTAGRQETQYF.

The chain is built from TRBV24-1 and TRBJ1-6, with D possibly TRBD1 on 5 matching bases. The CDR3 extends over 18 amino acids. Germline-derived CDR1 and CDR2 are KGHDR and SFDVKD. Trimming took off 9 bases at V and 7 bases at J, with 27 bases between the two ends. CDR3 in DNA: TGTGCCACCGGTCTTTGGAGGGGAGTCTCCTGGCCGAATTCACCCCTCCACTTT. Translating gives CATGLWRGVSWPNSPLHF.

The V gene is TRBV19, the J gene TRBJ2-7; possible D gene TRBD1, 6 bases. The ends were cut back, 1 base at V and 0 bases at J, with 10 bases in the middle. CDR3 length: 15 residues. Germline loops: CDR1 LNHDA, CDR2 SQIVND (reference sequence). The CDR3 loop is CASSIGGTISYEQYF. The CDR3 DNA is TGTGCCAGTAGTATAGGGGGGACAATCTCCTACGAGCAGTACTTC.

J is TRBJ1-5 and V is TRBV2; 7 bases map to TRBD1. Trimming removed 1 base from V and 4 bases from J; junction bases left unmatched: 4. Germline lookup yields CDR1 SNHLY and CDR2 FYNNEI. This CDR3 is built from 15 residues. CDR3 DNA: TGTGCCAGCAGTGAAGTGGGGACAGCTAATCAGCCCCAGCATTTT. Translating gives CASSEVGTANQPQHF.

The chain combines TRBV5-4 with TRBJ1-4; 9 bases agree with TRBD1. The V and J ends lost 3 bases and 8 bases, in that order; junction bases with no gene match: 5. There are 14 residues in the CDR3. Germline V CDR1 and CDR2: SGHNT, YYREEE (reference sequence). The CDR3 reads CASSSTGGGEKLFF. The DNA for the CDR3 is TGTGCCAGCAGCTCGACAGGGGGAGGGGAAAAACTGTTTTTT.

The rearrangement uses TRBV4-3 and TRBJ1-4, with D uncertain. CDR3 length: 15 residues. Trimming took 0 bases from V and 4 from J, leaving 9 bases between them. The germline V gene encodes CDR1 LGHNA and CDR2 YSLEER. As DNA, the CDR3 is TGCGCCAGCAGCCAAGATCCGAGTTATAATGAAAAACTGTTTTTT. Translation: CASSQDPSYNEKLFF.

The CDR3 reads CAWSGEKLFF. In DNA, the CDR3 is TGTGCCTGGAGTGGTGAAAAACTGTTTTTT. The chain links TRBV30 to TRBJ1-4, with no clear D. The CDR3 has 10 residues. CDR1 is GTSNPN and CDR2 is SVGIG in the germline V gene (reference sequence). Trimming took off 1 base at V and 7 bases at J, with 1 base between the two ends.

This clone was observed a handful of times. The chain recombines TRBV6-5 with TRBJ2-7, with a tentative D call TRBD2 (6 bases). In germline, CDR1 is MNHEY, CDR2 SVGAGI. This CDR3 has 12 amino acids. Trimming removed 6 bases from V and 6 bases from J, with 12 bases in between. The CDR3 reads CASRGWGGEQYF. The CDR3 bases are TGTGCCAGCAGGGGATGGGGAGGCGAGCAGTACTTC.

For the CDR3, the DNA is TGTGCCAGCTCACCGGGATACACCGGGGAGCTGTTTTTT. Its translation is CASSPGYTGELFF. The V and J genes are TRBV18 and TRBJ2-2, with D unresolved. Deletions cut 3 bases from V and 3 bases from J, with 5 bases between. Looked up from germline, CDR1 is KGHSH and CDR2 is LQKENI. The CDR3 contains 13 residues.

V and J are TRBV30 and TRBJ1-5, with D tentatively TRBD1 (6 bases). The CDR3 has 14 amino acids. The V end lost 2 bases, the J end lost 7 bases, and 15 bases lay between the germline ends. CDR1 GTSNPN and CDR2 SVGIG come from the germline V gene (reference sequence). Here the CDR3 reads CAWSLTGRGQPQHF. The CDR3 DNA is TGTGCCTGGAGTTTGACAGGCCGGGGGCAGCCCCAGCATTTT.

This rearrangement joins TRBV18 to TRBJ2-7; 10 nucleotides agree with TRBD1. Trimming removed 3 bases from V and 5 bases from J; junction bases left unmatched: 4. CDR3 size: 14 residues. CDR1 is KGHSH and CDR2 is LQKENI in the germline V gene. The CDR3 DNA follows: TGTGCCAGCTCACCCGGGACAGGGGTCCACGAGCAGTACTTC. This translates into CASSPGTGVHEQYF.

This rearrangement joins TRBV28 to TRBJ2-2; D could derive from TRBD1 or TRBD2 (5 bases each). Germline assignment: CDR1 MDHEN and CDR2 SYDVKM. The CDR3 totals 12 residues. V dropped 6 bases and J dropped 7 bases, with 9 bases sitting between them. CDR3 region: CASRTTGGELFF. DNA for the CDR3: TGTGCCAGCAGGACTACAGGCGGGGAGCTGTTTTTT.

The genes are TRBV5-6 and TRBJ1-1, with unresolved D. V lost 4 bases and J 5 bases, leaving 9 bases between the germline ends. The germline V gene encodes CDR1 SGHDT and CDR2 YYEEEE. CDR3 length: 12 amino acids. CDR3 bases: TGTGCCAGCAGCCAAAGTTGGACTGAAGCTTTCTTT. As protein: CASSQSWTEAFF.

The V and J genes are TRBV6-5 and TRBJ1-2; D unclear. The V gene's germline CDR1 is MNHEY and CDR2 SVGAGI. V dropped 6 bases and J dropped 2 bases, with 10 bases sitting between them. This CDR3 has 13 amino acids. This chain's CDR3 is CASSVQENYGYTF. CDR3 sequence (DNA): TGTGCCAGCAGCGTACAAGAAAACTATGGCTACACCTTC.

In this sample, this clone turned up a few times. The rearrangement links TRBV18 to TRBJ2-1, with 9 bases lining up with TRBD1. After removal of 6 bases from V and 1 base from J, the junction contained 10 bases not matched to a gene. The germline V gene has CDR1 KGHSH and CDR2 LQKENI. The CDR3 spans 17 residues. The CDR3 is CASSPTRGQGSYNEQFF. The CDR3 coding sequence is TGTGCCAGCTCCCCGACCCGGGGACAGGGTTCCTACAATGAGCAGTTCTTC.

This sequence joins TRBV7-8 and TRBJ1-1, with TRBD1 as a possible D gene (6 bases). The CDR3 contains 16 residues. CDR1 is SGHVS, CDR2 FQNEAQ, per germline. Trimming took off 5 bases at V and 0 bases at J, with 16 bases between the two ends. The CDR3 bases are TGTGCCAGCAGCCGAGGGACGGGGGCTTTGAACACTGAAGCTTTCTTT. Amino acids: CASSRGTGALNTEAFF.